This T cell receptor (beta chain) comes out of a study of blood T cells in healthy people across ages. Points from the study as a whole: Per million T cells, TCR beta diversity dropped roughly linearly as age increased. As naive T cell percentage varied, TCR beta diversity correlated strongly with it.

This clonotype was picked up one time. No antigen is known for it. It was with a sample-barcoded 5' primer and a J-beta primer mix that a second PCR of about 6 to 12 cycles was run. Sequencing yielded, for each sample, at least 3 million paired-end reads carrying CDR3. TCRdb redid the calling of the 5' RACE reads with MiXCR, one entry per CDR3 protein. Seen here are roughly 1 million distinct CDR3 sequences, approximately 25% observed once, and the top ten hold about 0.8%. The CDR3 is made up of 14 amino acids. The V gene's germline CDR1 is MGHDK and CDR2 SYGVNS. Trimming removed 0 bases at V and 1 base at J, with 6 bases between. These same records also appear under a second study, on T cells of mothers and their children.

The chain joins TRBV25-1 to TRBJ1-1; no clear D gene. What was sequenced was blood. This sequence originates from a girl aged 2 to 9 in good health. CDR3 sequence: CASSEYSPNTEAFF. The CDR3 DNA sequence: TGTGCCAGCAGTGAATATAGCCCGAACACTGAAGCTTTCTTT.